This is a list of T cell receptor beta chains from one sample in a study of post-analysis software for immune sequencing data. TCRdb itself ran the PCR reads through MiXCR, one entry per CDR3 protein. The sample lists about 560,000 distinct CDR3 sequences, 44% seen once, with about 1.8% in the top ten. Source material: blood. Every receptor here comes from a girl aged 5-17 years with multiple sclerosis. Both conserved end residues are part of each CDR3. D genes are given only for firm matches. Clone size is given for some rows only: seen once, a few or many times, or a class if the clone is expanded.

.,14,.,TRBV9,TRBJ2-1,CASSVGGMGNEQFF,TGTGCCAGCAGCGTAGGCGGGATGGGCAATGAGCAGTTCTTC
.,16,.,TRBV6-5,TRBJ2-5,CASTIGRGTDKETQYF,TGTGCCAGCACCATTGGGAGGGGGACGGATAAAGAGACCCAGTACTTC
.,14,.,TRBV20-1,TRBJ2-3,CSATPGSSTDTQYF,TGCAGTGCTACCCCGGGGTCTAGCACAGATACGCAGTATTTT
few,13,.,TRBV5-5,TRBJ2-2,CASSLGQTGELFF,TGTGCCAGCAGCCTCGGACAGACCGGGGAGCTGTTTTTT
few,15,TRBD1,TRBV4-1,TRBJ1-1,CASSLPAGQVVLAFF,TGCGCCAGCAGCCTGCCCGCGGGACAGGTCGTCTTGGCTTTCTTT
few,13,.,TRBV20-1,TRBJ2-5,CSARRGNQETQYF,TGCAGTGCTAGGAGGGGGAACCAAGAGACCCAGTACTTC
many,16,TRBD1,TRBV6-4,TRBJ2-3,CASSPKRTGGSDTQYF,TGTGCCAGCAGTCCAAAACGGACAGGGGGCTCAGATACGCAGTATTTT
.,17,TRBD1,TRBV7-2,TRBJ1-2,CASSSSAGGRSNYGYTF,TGTGCCAGCAGCTCATCGGCAGGGGGCAGGTCTAACTATGGCTACACCTTC
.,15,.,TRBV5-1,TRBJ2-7,CASSPDGQPYYEQYF,TGCGCCAGCAGCCCGGATGGACAGCCTTACTACGAGCAGTACTTC
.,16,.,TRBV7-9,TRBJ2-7,CASSLRAEGPLYEQYF,TGTGCCAGCAGCTTACGGGCAGAAGGTCCCCTCTACGAGCAGTACTTC
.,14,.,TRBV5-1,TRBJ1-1,CASNLGEMNTEAFF,TGCGCCAGCAACTTGGGGGAAATGAACACTGAAGCTTTCTTT
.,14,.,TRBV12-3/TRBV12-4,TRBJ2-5,CASSLGLIQETQYF,TGTGCCAGCAGTCTCGGACTGATACAAGAGACCCAGTACTTC
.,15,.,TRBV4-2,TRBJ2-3,CASSQDGGESDTQYF,TGTGCCAGCAGCCAAGACGGGGGTGAGTCAGATACGCAGTATTTT
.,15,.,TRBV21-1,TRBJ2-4,CASSKGRPQEGIQYF,TGTGCCAGCAGCAAAGGCAGGCCCCAGGAGGGCATTCAGTACTTC
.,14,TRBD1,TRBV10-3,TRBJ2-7,CAISADRSSYEQYF,TGTGCCATCAGCGCGGACAGGTCCTCCTACGAGCAGTACTTC
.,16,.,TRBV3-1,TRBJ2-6,CASSGAGLSGANVLTF,TGTGCCAGCAGCGGAGCAGGACTGTCTGGGGCCAACGTCCTGACTTTC
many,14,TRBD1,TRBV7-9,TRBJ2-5,CASSWDSLGETQYF,TGTGCCAGCAGCTGGGACAGCCTCGGAGAGACCCAGTACTTC
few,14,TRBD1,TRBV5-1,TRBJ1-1,CASRRTGGITEAFF,TGCGCCAGCAGACGGACAGGGGGCATAACTGAAGCTTTCTTT
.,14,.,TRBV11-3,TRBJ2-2,CASSFSPYTGELFF,TGTGCCAGCAGCTTCAGCCCCTACACCGGGGAGCTGTTTTTT
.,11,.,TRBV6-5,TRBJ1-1,CASTNRIEAFF,TGTGCCAGCACCAACAGGATTGAAGCTTTCTTT